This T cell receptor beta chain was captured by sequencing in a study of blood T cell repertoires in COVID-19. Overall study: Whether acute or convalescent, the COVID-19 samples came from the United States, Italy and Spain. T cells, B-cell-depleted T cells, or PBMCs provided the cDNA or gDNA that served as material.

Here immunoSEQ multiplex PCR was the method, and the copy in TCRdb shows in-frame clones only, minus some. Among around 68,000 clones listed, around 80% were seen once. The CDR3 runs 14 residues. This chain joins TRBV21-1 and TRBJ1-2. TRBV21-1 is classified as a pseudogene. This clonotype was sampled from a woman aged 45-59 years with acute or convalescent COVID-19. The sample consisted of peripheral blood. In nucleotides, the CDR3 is TGTGCCAGCAGGGGGGGGACTTTCTTCTATGGCTACACCTTC. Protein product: CASRGGTFFYGYTF.